This T cell receptor beta chain was sequenced during a study of T-cell memory formation after mild COVID-19. Study summary: Largely, the TCR clusters proved donor specific.

5'RACE with constant-segment primers built TCRalpha and TCRbeta cDNA libraries with UMIs. TCRdb independently ran MiXCR on the 5' RACE reads; one entry per CDR3 protein. Altogether about 350,000 distinct CDR3 sequences are present, roughly 15% being singletons, with the ten largest covering 20% to 25%. V dropped 3 bases and J dropped 2 bases, with 9 bases sitting between them. The CDR3 covers 14 residues. CDR1 SGDLS and CDR2 YYNGEE come from the germline V gene. General study results and limits: CD4/CD8 balance characterized clones contracting day 15 to 85, and CD4+ skew characterized later expanders.

Concerning this clonotype itself: Its cognate antigen is unknown.

This chain links TRBV9 with TRBJ1-3; D gene ambiguous. The clonotype was recovered from a man between 18 and 29 years old who had mild COVID-19 (a few samples of this study predate the infection). Cell type and time point are not known. The sample taken for sequencing was PBMCs or a T cell subset sorted from them (not recorded which). This chain's CDR3 is CASSGADPGNTIYF. CDR3 nucleotide sequence: TGTGCCAGCAGCGGCGCAGATCCTGGAAACACCATATATTTT.